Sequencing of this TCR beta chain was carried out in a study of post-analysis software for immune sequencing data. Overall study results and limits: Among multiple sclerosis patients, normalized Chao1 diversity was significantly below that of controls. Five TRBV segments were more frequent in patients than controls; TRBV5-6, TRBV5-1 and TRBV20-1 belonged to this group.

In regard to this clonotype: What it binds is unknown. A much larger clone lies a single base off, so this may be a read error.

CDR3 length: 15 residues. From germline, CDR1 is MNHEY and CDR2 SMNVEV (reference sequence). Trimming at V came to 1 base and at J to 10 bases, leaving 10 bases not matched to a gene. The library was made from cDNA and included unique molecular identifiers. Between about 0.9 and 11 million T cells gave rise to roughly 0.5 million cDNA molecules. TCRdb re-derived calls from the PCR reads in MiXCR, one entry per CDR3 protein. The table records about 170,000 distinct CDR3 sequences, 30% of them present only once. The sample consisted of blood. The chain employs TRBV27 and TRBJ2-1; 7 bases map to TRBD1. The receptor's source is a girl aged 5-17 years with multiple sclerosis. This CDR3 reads CASSLFTGVSYEQFF. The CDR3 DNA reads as TGTGCCAGCAGTTTATTTACAGGGGTCTCCTACGAGCAGTTCTTC.